This T cell receptor (beta chain) derives from a study of shared clonotypes between healthy human individuals. The CDR3 covers 13 residues. Trimming removed 5 bases at V and 5 bases at J, with 11 bases between. CDR1 and CDR2 (germline): KGHSH, LQKENI. This table comes from immunoSEQ multiplex PCR, and its TCRdb copy is limited to in-frame clones, with some not included. The table has about 510,000 clones, almost 97% seen once; the top ten hold approximately 0.06%. The clonotype comes from a woman under 40 in good health. The specimen was naive CD4+ T cells sorted from blood. Subset: CD45RA+ positively selected. The rearrangement links TRBV18 to TRBJ2-3; tentatively, D is TRBD1 (5 bases). The CDR3 coding sequence is TGTGCCAGCTCAACGCAGGGCAGAGATACGCAGTATTTT. This encodes CASSTQGRDTQYF.